The clone carrying this T cell receptor beta chain came up many times. The antigen is unknown. V dropped 3 bases and J dropped 5; count of bases not matched to a gene: 11. CDR1 MGHRA and CDR2 YSYEKL come from the germline V gene. The CDR3 length is 17 residues. This specimen belongs to a study of early T cells in non-severe SARS-CoV-2 infection. Whole-study findings and limits: Matching against VDJdb likely underestimated virus-specific expansions, favoring anti-spike CD8.

Individual cDNA molecules carried attached unique molecular identifiers. From the 5' RACE reads, TCRdb called clonotypes with MiXCR, one entry per CDR3 protein. The sample comprises tens of thousands of distinct CDR3 sequences, almost 6% of which are singletons, and 7.6% rests with the top ten. This clonotype originated in an adult who was a healthcare worker with PCR-confirmed SARS-CoV-2 infection or an uninfected control (not recorded which). Sequenced: whole blood. J is TRBJ2-3 and V is TRBV4-1; 10 positions match TRBD2. The CDR3 region has the DNA TGCGCCAGCAGCCACGAGGGGCTAGCGGGAGCTAGAGATACGCAGTATTTT. Protein product: CASSHEGLAGARDTQYF.